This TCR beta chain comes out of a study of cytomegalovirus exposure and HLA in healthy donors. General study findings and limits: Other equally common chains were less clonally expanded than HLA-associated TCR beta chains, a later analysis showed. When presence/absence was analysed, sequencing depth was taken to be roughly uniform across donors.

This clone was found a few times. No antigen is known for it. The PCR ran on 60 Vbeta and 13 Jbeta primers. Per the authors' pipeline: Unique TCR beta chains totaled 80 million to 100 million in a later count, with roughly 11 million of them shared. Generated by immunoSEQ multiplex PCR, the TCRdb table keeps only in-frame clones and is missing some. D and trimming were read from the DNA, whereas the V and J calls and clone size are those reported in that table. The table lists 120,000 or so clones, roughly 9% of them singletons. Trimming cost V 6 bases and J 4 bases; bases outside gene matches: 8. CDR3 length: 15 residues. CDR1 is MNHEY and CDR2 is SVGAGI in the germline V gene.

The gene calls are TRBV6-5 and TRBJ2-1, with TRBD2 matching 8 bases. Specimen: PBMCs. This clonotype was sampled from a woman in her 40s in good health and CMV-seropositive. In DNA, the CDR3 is TGTGCCAGCAGGATAAGCGGGGGCCAGTACAATGAGCAGTTCTTC. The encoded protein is CASRISGGQYNEQFF.